The entry that follows covers one T cell receptor (beta chain) sequence. Its specificity is unknown. TCRdb keeps only in-frame clones here, not all; method: immunoSEQ multiplex PCR. This table has 100,000 to 150,000 clones, nearly 90% appearing once. This specimen belongs to a study of cytomegalovirus exposure and HLA in healthy donors. Study at large: The approximately 720 first-cohort repertoires and the 95 to 150 validation repertoires shared the same platform, a later analysis reported. Study outcomes and limitations: In the 120 or so validation repertoires, about 94% of cluster scores exceeded 0, per a later analysis. Testing in vitro showed a few CMV-associated chains specific for CMV antigens. Cytomegalovirus-associated TCR beta chains were listed, numbering 164.

This CDR3 spans 14 amino acids. The V end was cut by 0 bases, the J end by 2 bases, with 8 bases between. Looked up from germline, CDR1 is SGHVS and CDR2 is FNYEAQ. This sequence was found in a woman aged 18-30 years in good health and CMV-seronegative. Sequences were obtained from PBMCs. This chain connects TRBV7-6 to TRBJ2-7; maybe TRBD2 (6 bases). The CDR3 region has the DNA TGTGCCAGCAGCTTAGCGGGGGGAACCTACGAGCAGTACTTC. Translating it yields CASSLAGGTYEQYF. Full variable domain (missing parts from reference TRBV7-6 and TRBJ2-7): GAGVSQSPRYKVTKRGQDVALRCDPISGHVSLYWYRQALGQGPEFLTYFNYEAQQDKSGLPNDRFSAERPEGSISTLTIQRTEQRDSAMYRCASSLAGGTYEQYFGPGTRLTVT.